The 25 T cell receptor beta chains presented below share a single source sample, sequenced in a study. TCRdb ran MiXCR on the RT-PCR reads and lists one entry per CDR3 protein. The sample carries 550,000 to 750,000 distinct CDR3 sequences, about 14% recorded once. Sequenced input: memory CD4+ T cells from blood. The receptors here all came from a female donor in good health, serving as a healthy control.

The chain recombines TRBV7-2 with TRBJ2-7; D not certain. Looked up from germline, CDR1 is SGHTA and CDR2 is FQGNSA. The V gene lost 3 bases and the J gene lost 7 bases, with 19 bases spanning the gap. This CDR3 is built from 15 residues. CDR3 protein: CASSFGSGPLGEQYF. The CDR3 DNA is TGTGCCAGCAGCTTCGGGTCAGGCCCGCTCGGGGAGCAGTACTTC.

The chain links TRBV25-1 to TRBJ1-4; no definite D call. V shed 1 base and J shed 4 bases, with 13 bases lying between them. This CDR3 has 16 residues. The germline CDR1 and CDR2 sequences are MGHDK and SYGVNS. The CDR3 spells CASSESPPSSNEKLFF. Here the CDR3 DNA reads TGTGCCAGCAGTGAATCTCCCCCGTCGAGTAATGAAAAACTGTTTTTT.

The CDR3 DNA reads TGTGCCAGCAGCTTAGAGGGCAGTGGATATGGCTACACCTTC. Its translation: CASSLEGSGYGYTF. The rearrangement links TRBV7-9 to TRBJ1-2; D ambiguous. Trimming stripped 1 base from V and 5 bases from J, with 11 bases between. Germline V gene lookup returns CDR1 SEHNR and CDR2 FQNEAQ (reference sequence). The CDR3 runs 14 residues. The variable domain in full, with the rest retrieved from reference TRBV7-9 and TRBJ1-2, is DTGVSQNPRHKITKRGQNVTFRCDPISEHNRLYWYRQTLGQGPEFLTYFQNEAQLEKSRLLSDRFSAERPKGSFSTLEIQRTEQGDSAMYLCASSLEGSGYGYTFGSGTRLTVV.

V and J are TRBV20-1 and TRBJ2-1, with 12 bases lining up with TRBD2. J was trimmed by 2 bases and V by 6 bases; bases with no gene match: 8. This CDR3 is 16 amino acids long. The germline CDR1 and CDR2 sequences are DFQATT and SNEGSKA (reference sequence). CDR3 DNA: TGCAGTGCGGGGGTAACTAGCGGGAGGACCTACAATGAGCAGTTCTTC. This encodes CSAGVTSGRTYNEQFF.

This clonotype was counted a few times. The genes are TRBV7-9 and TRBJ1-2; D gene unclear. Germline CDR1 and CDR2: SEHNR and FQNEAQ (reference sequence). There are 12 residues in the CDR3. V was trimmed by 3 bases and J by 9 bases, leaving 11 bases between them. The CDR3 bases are TGTGCCAGCAGCTTCGACTTCGTGCGCTACACCTTC. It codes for CASSFDFVRYTF.

The CDR3, as DNA: TGTGCCAGCAGGATGACAGCGACGAACACTGAAGCTTTCTTT. It specifies CASRMTATNTEAFF. The rearrangement uses TRBV5-4 and TRBJ1-1; D is possibly TRBD1 (5 bases). Trimming stripped 5 bases from V and 1 base from J, with 12 bases between. The germline gives CDR1 SGHNT, CDR2 YYREEE (reference sequence). CDR3 length: 14 amino acids.

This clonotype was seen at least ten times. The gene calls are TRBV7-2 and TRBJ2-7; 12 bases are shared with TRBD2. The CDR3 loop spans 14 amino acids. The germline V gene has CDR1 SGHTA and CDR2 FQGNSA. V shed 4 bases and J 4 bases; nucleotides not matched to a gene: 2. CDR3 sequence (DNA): TGTGCCAGCAGCTCCGGACTAGCGGGGTACGAGCAGTACTTC. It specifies CASSSGLAGYEQYF.

The CDR3 protein is CATSSETNNEQFF. In DNA form, the CDR3 reads TGTGCCACCAGTTCTGAGACCAACAATGAGCAGTTCTTC. This chain uses TRBV24-1 with TRBJ2-1; D not certain. The germline V gene encodes CDR1 KGHDR and CDR2 SFDVKD. This CDR3 spans 13 amino acids. The V and J ends lost 6 bases and 5 bases respectively, with 10 bases between them.

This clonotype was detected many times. DNA of the CDR3: TGTGCCAGCAGCTTATTGCCGGGGCAGGGTAATGAGCAGTTCTTC. Translated: CASSLLPGQGNEQFF. This chain joins TRBV7-2 and TRBJ2-1; D assignment may be TRBD1 or TRBD2 (5 bases each). CDR3 length: 15 residues. V was shortened by 2 bases and J by 7 bases, with 15 bases between the two germline ends. The V gene's germline CDR1 is SGHTA and CDR2 FQGNSA.

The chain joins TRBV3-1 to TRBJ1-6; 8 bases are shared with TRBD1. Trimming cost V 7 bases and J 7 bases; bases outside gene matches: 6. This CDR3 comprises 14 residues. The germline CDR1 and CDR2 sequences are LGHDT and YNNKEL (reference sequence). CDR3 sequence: CASTPTGENSPLHF. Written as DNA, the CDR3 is TGTGCCAGCACCCCGACAGGGGAAAATTCACCCCTCCACTTT.

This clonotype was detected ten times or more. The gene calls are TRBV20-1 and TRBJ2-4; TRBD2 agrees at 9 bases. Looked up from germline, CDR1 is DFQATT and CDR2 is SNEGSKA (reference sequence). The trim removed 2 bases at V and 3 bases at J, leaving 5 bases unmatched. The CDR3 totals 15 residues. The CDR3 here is CSARSSGGIKNIQYF. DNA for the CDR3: TGCAGTGCTAGAAGTAGCGGGGGCATCAAAAACATTCAGTACTTC.

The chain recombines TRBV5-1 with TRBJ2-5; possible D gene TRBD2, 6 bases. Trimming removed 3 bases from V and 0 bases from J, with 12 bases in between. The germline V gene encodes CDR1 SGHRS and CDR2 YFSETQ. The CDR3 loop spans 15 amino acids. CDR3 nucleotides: TGCGCCAGCAGCTCAGTGGGACTCAACCAAGAGACCCAGTACTTC. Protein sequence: CASSSVGLNQETQYF.

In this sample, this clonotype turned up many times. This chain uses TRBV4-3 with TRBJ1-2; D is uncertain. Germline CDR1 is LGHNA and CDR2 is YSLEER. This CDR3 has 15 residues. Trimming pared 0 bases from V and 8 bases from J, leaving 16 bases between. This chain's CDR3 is CASSQDFQPLRGYTF. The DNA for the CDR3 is TGCGCCAGCAGCCAAGATTTCCAGCCGCTACGAGGCTACACCTTC.

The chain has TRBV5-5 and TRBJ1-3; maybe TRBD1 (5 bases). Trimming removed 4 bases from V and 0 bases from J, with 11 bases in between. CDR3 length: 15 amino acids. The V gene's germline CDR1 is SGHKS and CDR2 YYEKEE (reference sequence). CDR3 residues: CASSPGRFSGNTIYF. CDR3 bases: TGTGCCAGCAGCCCGGGACGGTTCTCTGGAAACACCATATATTTT. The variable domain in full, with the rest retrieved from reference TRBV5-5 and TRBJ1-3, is DAGVTQSPTHLIKTRGQQVTLRCSPISGHKSVSWYQQVLGQGPQFIFQYYEKEERGRGNFPDRFSARQFPNYSSELNVNALLLGDSALYLCASSPGRFSGNTIYFGEGSWLTVV.

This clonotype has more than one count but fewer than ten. CDR3 nucleotide sequence: TGTGCCTGGAGGGGGGACGGTATCAACACTGAAGCTTTCTTT. Encoded protein: CAWRGDGINTEAFF. The rearrangement uses TRBV30 and TRBJ1-1; tentative D call: TRBD1 (5 bases). V shed 3 bases and J shed 2 bases, with 13 bases lying between them. Per germline, CDR1 GTSNPN and CDR2 SVGIG (reference sequence). The CDR3 length is 14 residues. The full variable domain, completed using reference TRBV30 and TRBJ1-1, is SQTIHQWPATLVQPVGSPLSLECTVEGTSNPNLYWYRQAAGRGLQLLFYSVGIGQISSEVPQNLSASRPQDRQFILSSKKLLLSDSGFYLCAWRGDGINTEAFFGQGTRLTVV.

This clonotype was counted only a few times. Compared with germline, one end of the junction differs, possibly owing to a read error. The CDR3 coding sequence is TGTGCTAGCAGCTCCCGAACAGGGGGCTTCTCTGGGGCCAACGTCCTGACTTTC. The encoded protein is CASSSRTGGFSGANVLTF. The rearrangement uses TRBV7-7 and TRBJ2-6; TRBD1 agrees at 9 bases. The CDR3 is made up of 18 amino acids. The V gene's germline CDR1 is SSHAT and CDR2 FNYEAQ (reference sequence).

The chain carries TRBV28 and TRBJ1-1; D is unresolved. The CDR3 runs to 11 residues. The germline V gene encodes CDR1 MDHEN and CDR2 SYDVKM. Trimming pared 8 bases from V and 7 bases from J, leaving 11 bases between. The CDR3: CASGRGHEAFF. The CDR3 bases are TGTGCCAGCGGCCGCGGCCATGAAGCTTTCTTT.

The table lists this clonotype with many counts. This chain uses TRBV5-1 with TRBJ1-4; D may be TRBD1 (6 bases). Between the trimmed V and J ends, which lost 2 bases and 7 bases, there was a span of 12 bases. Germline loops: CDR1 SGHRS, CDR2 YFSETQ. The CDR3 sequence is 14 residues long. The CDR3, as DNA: TGCGCCAGCAGCTTCAGGGGTGCGGGTGAAAAACTGTTTTTT. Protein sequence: CASSFRGAGEKLFF.

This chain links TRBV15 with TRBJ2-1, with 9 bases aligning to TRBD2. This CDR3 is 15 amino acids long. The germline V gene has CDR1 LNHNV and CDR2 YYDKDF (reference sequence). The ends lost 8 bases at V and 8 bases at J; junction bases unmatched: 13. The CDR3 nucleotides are TGTGCCACCCAATCGCTAGCGGGATCCCCCCATGAGCAGTTCTTC. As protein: CATQSLAGSPHEQFF.

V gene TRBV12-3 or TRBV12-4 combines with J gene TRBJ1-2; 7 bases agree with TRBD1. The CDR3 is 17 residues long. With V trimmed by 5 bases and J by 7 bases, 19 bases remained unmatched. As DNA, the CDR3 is TGTGCCAGCAGTATTAGACAGGGTCTAAGCTATGGTTCTGGCTACACCTTC. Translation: CASSIRQGLSYGSGYTF.

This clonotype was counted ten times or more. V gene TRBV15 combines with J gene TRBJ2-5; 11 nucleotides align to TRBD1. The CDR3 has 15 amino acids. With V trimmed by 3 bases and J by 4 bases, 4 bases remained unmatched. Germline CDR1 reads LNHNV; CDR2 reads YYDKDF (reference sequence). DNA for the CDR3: TGTGCCACCAGCAGTGGACAGGGGGCGGGAGAGACCCAGTACTTC. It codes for CATSSGQGAGETQYF.

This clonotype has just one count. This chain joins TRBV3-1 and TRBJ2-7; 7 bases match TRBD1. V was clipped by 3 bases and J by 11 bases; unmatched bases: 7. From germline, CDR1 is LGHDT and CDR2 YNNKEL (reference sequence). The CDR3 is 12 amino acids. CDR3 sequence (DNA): TGTGCCAGCAGCCACCTACAGGGGAGCGAGTACTTC. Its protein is CASSHLQGSEYF.

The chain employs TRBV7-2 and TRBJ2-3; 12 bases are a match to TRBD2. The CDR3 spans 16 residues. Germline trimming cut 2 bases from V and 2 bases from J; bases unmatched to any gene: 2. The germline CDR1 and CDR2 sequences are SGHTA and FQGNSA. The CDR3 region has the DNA TGTGCCAGCAGCTTACTAGCGGGAGGGCACACAGATACGCAGTATTTT. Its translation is CASSLLAGGHTDTQYF.

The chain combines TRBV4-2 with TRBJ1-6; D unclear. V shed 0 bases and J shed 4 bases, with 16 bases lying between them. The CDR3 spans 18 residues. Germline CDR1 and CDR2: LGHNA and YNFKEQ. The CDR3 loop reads CASSQDIRATAYNSPLHF. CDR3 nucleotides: TGTGCCAGCAGCCAAGATATCCGTGCGACGGCGTATAATTCACCCCTCCACTTT.

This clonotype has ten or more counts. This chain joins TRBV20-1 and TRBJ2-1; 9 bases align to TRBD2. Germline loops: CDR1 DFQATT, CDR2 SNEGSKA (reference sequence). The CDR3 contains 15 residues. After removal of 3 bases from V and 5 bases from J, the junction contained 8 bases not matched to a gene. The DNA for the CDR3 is TGCAGTGCTAGTGAGGGGGCGGGAGGGGACAATGAGCAGTTCTTC. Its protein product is CSASEGAGGDNEQFF.